This TCR beta chain was found in a study of Graves' ophthalmopathy and Graves' hyperthyroidism (dated by TCRdb to between 2018 and 2020). In terms of the full investigation: Peripheral blood was collected before any treatment was given, at the time of initial diagnosis. The study used signatures of the TCR beta repertoire to tell Graves' ophthalmopathy apart from Graves' hyperthyroidism and to predict which patients would progress to ophthalmopathy. In total, 135 blood samples were TCR-sequenced: roughly 45 ophthalmopathy, some 72 hyperthyroidism and around 17 hyperthyroidism-to-ophthalmopathy patients. To explore V-J signatures that distinguish ophthalmopathy from hyperthyroidism, a discovery set of about a hundred patients was enrolled, made up of 40 to 45 with ophthalmopathy and fewer than 60 with stable hyperthyroidism. The independent validation cohort included 18 to 20 hyperthyroidism patients plus 17 patients who later progressed from hyperthyroidism to ophthalmopathy. T-cell repertoires of thyroid tissue and blood were compared in 5 or 6 hyperthyroidism patients. Following sample collection, hyperthyroidism patients were given methimazole at a starting dose of 30 mg daily, and ophthalmopathy patients were given high-dose intravenous methylprednisolone. The paper as a whole reports these results and caveats: In validation, the model predicted ophthalmopathy progression with about 71% sensitivity and roughly 72% specificity; more than ten predicted patients were CT-confirmed with GO in a median of roughly 6.8 months. Sample size was not statistically predetermined, and group allocation was not concealed from the investigators. Most expanded thyroid clonotypes with a frequency above 0.001 also appeared in blood, which suggests that blood repertoires may reflect the immune response in the thyroid. Ophthalmopathy was separated from stable hyperthyroidism by the 13-signature model with 87.88% sensitivity and just under 84% specificity in cross-validation and with 80%/75% in the test set.

For repertoire sequencing, TCR beta CDR3 regions were amplified from RNA transcripts. The first round was an RT-PCR using HTBI primers with the Qiagen OneStep RT-PCR kit, and this first round was followed by a second-round multiplex PCR, then size selection and purification. Libraries were sequenced paired-end with 100 bp reads on an Illumina HiSeq2000. On the study's bioinformatics: SOAPnuke was used to process the reads, removing any read that contained adapters or uncalled bases, had a mean Phred below 15, or lacked an exact match to the constant primer or identifier. COPE v1.2.5 was used to merge high-quality paired reads. Each unique nucleotide sequence was defined as a clonotype, and clonotypes were aligned to IMGT TRB V, D and J references with MiTCR v1.1. The analysis was limited to V-J combinations with a frequency above 0.0001, which together covered 99% to 99.2% of repertoires. A TCR clonal expansion and chaos score per V-J combination was defined as the ratio of F50 clonal expansion to chaos observed in the TCRdist matrix. Features were reduced by Welch's t-statistics and random forest to 10 to 15 V-J combinations, which fed a naive Bayes classifier. The similarity between thyroid and blood repertoires was quantified using the Morisita-Horn index. Through fastp at Q25 and MiXCR, TCRdb rebuilt clones from the public reads, retaining in-frame beta chains. CDR3 protein duplicates are merged, each entry listing the most common genes and DNA. Clone size and V and J calls follow TCRdb, not the original study. The sample table holds 650,000 to 900,000 distinct CDR3 sequences, of which 35% to 50% were seen once. The ten most abundant clones make up approximately 43% of the sample.

Ophthalmopathy patients were characterized by moderately to severely active disease, a Clinical Activity Score of at least 3, a NOSPECS grade of at least 4, and a disease duration under 3 months. Patients with other autoimmune diseases, uncontrolled infections, pregnancy or lactation were excluded from the study. Diagnosis was based on clinical symptoms, serum thyroxine, TRAb, thyroid ultrasound and orbital computed tomography. Ficoll-Paque density gradient centrifugation was used to isolate PBMCs from 10 ml of fresh peripheral blood. Trizol reagent was used to extract the total RNA, and its quality was then checked on an Agilent 2100 Bioanalyzer. The table lists this clonotype with many counts. The clone's antigen remains unknown. The sample holds no much larger clone one base away, and base qualities are not on file. The origin of this receptor is an adult man with Graves' ophthalmopathy. Sequencing was performed on peripheral blood.

The sequenced DNA is TGTGCCAGCAGCTTTTCGAACACCGGGGAGCTGTTTTTT. The translation is CASSFSNTGELFF. The chain joins TRBV7-9 to TRBJ2-2; too little of a D gene remains to name it. The V and J ends are trimmed by 3 bases and 0 bases, leaving 2 bases between them. The germline V gene (reference sequence) sets CDR1 to SEHNR and CDR2 to FQNEAQ. The CDR3 goes from the cysteine to the phenylalanine over 13 residues. The entry retains the CDR3 DNA only, 39 bases that are in frame from base 1.